The text below deals with one TCR beta chain. These data belong to a study of blood T cell repertoires in COVID-19. Overall study context: Sites across the United States, Italy and Spain contributed samples from acute and convalescent COVID-19. PBMCs, B-cell-depleted T cells, or T cells were the source of the cDNA or gDNA that made up the material.

Authors' processing steps: Using reference gene primer amplification, nucleated cell counts were estimated. Sequencing was performed with immunoSEQ multiplex PCR; in TCRdb, only in-frame clones are kept and a portion is missing. D and trimming were read from the DNA, whereas the V and J calls and clone size are those reported in that table. The sample has around 150,000 clones; 82% are singletons. This CDR3 is built from 16 residues. V shed 2 bases and J 2 bases; nucleotides not matched to a gene: 2. Germline V gives CDR1 LGHNA, CDR2 YNFKEQ. The Seattle patients, enrolled during active infection, were followed longitudinally.

The V gene is TRBV4-2, the J gene TRBJ2-3; 12 positions match TRBD2. Sequencing used peripheral blood. This TCR derives from a woman between 40 and 50 years old with COVID-19, enrolled during active disease. The CDR3 spells CASSQTSGGTTDTQYF. The CDR3 DNA sequence: TGTGCCAGCAGCCAAACTAGCGGGGGGACCACAGATACGCAGTATTTT.